These 6 T cell receptor beta chains were sequenced from one sample in a study of shared clonotypes between healthy human individuals. Positively selected for CCR7, the CD45RO-negative cells used as naive CD8 cells excluded terminally differentiated effector memory CD45RA+ cells. Sequencing used immunoSEQ multiplex PCR; TCRdb keeps in-frame clones, though not all of them. The sample contains under 2,000,000 clones, about 95% of which appear only once. The sequenced sample consisted of naive CD8+ T cells sorted from blood. These receptors came from a man aged 18 to 29 in good health.

Details on this clone: Within the sample, other DNA sequences also encode this same CDR3. The V and J genes are TRBV19 and TRBJ2-7; TRBD1 matches 7 bases. This CDR3 contains 13 residues. Germline-derived CDR1 and CDR2 are LNHDA and SQIVND (reference sequence). V lost 5 bases to trimming and J lost 3 bases; unmatched junction nucleotides: 4. CDR3 coding DNA: TGTGCCAGTAGTGTTACAGGGGACTACGAGCAGTACTTC. Protein sequence: CASSVTGDYEQYF.

V gene TRBV19 combines with J gene TRBJ2-3; D call uncertain. CDR1 LNHDA and CDR2 SQIVND come from the germline V gene (reference sequence). The CDR3 spans 13 residues. Trimming removed 5 bases at V and 1 base at J, with 7 bases between. CDR3 protein: CASSPLRTDTQYF. The CDR3 DNA sequence: TGTGCCAGTAGTCCCCTCCGCACAGATACGCAGTATTTT. The full variable domain, completed using reference TRBV19 and TRBJ2-3, is DGGITQSPKYLFRKEGQNVTLSCEQNLNHDAMYWYRQDPGQGLRLIYYSQIVNDFQKGDIAEGYSVSREKKESFPLTVTSAQKNPTAFYLCASSPLRTDTQYFGPGTRLTVL.

The V call is TRBV6-9, the J call TRBJ2-6; D is possibly TRBD2 (7 bases). The CDR3 sequence is 21 residues long. Germline CDR1 reads MNHGY; CDR2 reads SVAAGI. V was pared by 9 bases and J by 3 bases, with 33 bases between. The CDR3 DNA reads TGTGCCAGAAACTGGCTCCACGGCTCCAGGGGAGGGTTCGGTGGGGCCAACGTCCTGACTTTC. Residues: CARNWLHGSRGGFGGANVLTF.

The rearrangement joins TRBV2 to TRBJ2-7, with 9 bases that match TRBD1. V lost 3 bases and J lost 2; bases outside the gene matches: 8. The germline gives CDR1 SNHLY, CDR2 FYNNEI. The CDR3 is 16 residues long. Written as DNA, the CDR3 is TGTGCCAGCAGTGAGATACCGGGACAGGGAACCTACGAGCAGTACTTC. Translated: CASSEIPGQGTYEQYF.

Details on this clone: Other DNA sequences in the sample encode the same CDR3. This rearrangement joins TRBV9 to TRBJ1-4; 7 bases are shared with TRBD1. V shed 0 bases and J 0 bases; nucleotides not matched to a gene: 5. Germline CDR1 and CDR2: SGDLS and YYNGEE. The CDR3 length is 17 residues. In nucleotides, the CDR3 is TGTGCCAGCAGCGTAGGGGACAGCCTTGCAACTAATGAAAAACTGTTTTTT. Its translation: CASSVGDSLATNEKLFF. Using reference TRBV9 and TRBJ1-4 for the parts outside the CDR3, the full variable domain is DSGVTQTPKHLITATGQRVTLRCSPRSGDLSVYWYQQSLDQGLQFLIQYYNGEERAKGNILERFSAQQFPDLHSELNLSSLELGDSALYFCASSVGDSLATNEKLFFGSGTQLSVL.

The chain joins TRBV9 to TRBJ2-3, with D maybe TRBD2 (6 bases). CDR3 size: 15 residues. V was trimmed by 3 bases and J by 1 base, leaving 12 bases between them. Germline-derived CDR1 and CDR2 are SGDLS and YYNGEE. The CDR3 DNA reads TGTGCCAGCAGCGCACGGGAGCGCGGCACAGATACGCAGTATTTT. Translated: CASSARERGTDTQYF.